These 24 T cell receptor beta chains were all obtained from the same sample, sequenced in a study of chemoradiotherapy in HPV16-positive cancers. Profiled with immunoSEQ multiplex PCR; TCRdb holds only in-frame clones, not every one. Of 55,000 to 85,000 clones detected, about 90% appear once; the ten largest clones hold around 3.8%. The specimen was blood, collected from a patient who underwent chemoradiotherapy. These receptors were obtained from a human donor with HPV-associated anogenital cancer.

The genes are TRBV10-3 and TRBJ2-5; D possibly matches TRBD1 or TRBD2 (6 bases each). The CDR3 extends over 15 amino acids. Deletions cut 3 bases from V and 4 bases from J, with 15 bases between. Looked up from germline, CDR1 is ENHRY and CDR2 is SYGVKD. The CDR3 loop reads CAISDALKGGETQYF. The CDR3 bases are TGTGCCATCAGTGATGCGTTGAAGGGGGGAGAGACCCAGTACTTC.

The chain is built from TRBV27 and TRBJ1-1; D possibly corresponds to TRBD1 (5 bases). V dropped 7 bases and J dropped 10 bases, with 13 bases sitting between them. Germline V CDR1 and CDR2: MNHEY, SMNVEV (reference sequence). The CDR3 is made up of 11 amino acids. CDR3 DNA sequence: TGTGCCAGCATCGATCATGGGGGAGCTTTCTTT. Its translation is CASIDHGGAFF.

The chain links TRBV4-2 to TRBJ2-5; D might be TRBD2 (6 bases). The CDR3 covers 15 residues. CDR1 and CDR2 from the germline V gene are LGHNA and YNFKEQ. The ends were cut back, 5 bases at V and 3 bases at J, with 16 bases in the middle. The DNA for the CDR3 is TGTGCCAGCAGCTTGAGGGAGGCGCGTGAAGAGACCCAGTACTTC. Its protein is CASSLREAREETQYF.

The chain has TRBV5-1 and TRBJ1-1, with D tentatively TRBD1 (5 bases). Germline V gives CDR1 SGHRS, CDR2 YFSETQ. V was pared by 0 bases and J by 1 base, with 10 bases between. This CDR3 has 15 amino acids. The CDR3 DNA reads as TGCGCCAGCAGCTTGGCCCCCGGGGCGAACACTGAAGCTTTCTTT. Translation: CASSLAPGANTEAFF.

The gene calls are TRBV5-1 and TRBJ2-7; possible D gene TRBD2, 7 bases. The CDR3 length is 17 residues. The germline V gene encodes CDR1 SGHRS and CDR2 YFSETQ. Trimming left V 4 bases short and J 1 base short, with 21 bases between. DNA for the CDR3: TGCGCCAGCAGCCAACTTCCCGGGGGGCTGTTTTCCTACGAGCAGTACTTC. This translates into CASSQLPGGLFSYEQYF. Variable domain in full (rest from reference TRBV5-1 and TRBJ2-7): KAGVTQTPRYLIKTRGQQVTLSCSPISGHRSVSWYQQTPGQGLQFLFEYFSETQRNKGNFPGRFSGRQFSNSRSEMNVSTLELGDSALYLCASSQLPGGLFSYEQYFGPGTRLTVT.

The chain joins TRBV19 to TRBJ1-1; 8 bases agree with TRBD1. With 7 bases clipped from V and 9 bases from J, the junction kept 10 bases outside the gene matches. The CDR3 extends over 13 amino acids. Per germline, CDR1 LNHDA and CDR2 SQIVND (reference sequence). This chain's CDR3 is CASTIGQGGQAFF. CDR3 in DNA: TGTGCCAGTACTATCGGACAGGGAGGACAAGCTTTCTTT. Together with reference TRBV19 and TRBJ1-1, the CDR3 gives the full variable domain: DGGITQSPKYLFRKEGQNVTLSCEQNLNHDAMYWYRQDPGQGLRLIYYSQIVNDFQKGDIAEGYSVSREKKESFPLTVTSAQKNPTAFYLCASTIGQGGQAFFGQGTRLTVV.

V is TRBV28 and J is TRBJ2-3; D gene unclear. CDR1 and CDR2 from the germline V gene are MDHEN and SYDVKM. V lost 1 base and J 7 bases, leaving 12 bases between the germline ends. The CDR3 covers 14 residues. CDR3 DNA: TGTGCCAGCAGTTTATCCGCAGGTGGACATACGCAGTATTTT. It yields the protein CASSLSAGGHTQYF.

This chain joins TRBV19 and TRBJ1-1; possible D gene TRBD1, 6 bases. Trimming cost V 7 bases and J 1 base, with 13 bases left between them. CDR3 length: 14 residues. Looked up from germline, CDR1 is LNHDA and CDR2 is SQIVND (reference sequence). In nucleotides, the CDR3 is TGTGCCAGTACCCCAGGGACACGGAACACTGAAGCTTTCTTT. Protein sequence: CASTPGTRNTEAFF.

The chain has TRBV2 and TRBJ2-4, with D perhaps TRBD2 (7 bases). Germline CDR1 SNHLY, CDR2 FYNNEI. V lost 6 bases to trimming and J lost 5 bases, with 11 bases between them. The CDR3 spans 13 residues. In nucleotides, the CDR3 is TGTGCCAGCAGAGCGGGACACGAAAACATTCAGTACTTC. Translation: CASRAGHENIQYF.

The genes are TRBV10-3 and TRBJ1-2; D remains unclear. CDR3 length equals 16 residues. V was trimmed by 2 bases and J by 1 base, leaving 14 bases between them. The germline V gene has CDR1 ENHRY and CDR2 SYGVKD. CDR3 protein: CAISEPRGKLNYGYTF. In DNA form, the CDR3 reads TGTGCCATCAGTGAGCCGAGAGGGAAACTTAACTATGGCTACACCTTC.

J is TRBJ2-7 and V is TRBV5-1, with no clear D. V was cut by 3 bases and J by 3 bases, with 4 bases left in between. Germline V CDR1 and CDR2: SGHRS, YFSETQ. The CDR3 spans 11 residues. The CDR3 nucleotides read TGCGCCAGCAGCTACGACTACGAGCAGTACTTC. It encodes CASSYDYEQYF.

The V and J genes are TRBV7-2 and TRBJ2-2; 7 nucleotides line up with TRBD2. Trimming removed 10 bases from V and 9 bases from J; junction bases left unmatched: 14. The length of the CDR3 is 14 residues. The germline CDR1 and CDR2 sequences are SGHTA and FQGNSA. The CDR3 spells CATTPAGWGRELFF. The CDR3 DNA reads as TGTGCCACCACCCCAGCGGGGTGGGGAAGGGAGCTGTTTTTT.

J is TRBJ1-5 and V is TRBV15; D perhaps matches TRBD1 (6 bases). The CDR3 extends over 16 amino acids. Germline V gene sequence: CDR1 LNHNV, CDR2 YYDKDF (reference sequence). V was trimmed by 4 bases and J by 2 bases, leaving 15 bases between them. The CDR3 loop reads CATSKGGGSGNQPQHF. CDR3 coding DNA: TGTGCCACCAGCAAAGGGGGGGGCTCGGGCAATCAGCCCCAGCATTTT.

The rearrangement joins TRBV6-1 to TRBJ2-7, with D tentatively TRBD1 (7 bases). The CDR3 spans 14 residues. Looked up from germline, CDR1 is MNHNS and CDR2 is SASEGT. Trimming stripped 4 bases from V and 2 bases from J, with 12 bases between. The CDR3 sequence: CASSARGQTYEQYF. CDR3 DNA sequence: TGTGCCAGCAGTGCGCGGGGACAGACCTACGAGCAGTACTTC.

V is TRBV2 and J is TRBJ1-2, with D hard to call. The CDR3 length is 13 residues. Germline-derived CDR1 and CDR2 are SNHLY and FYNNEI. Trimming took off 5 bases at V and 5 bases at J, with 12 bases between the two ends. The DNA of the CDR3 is TGTGCCAGCAGTTTCGACGGGAGATATGGCTACACCTTC. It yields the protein CASSFDGRYGYTF.

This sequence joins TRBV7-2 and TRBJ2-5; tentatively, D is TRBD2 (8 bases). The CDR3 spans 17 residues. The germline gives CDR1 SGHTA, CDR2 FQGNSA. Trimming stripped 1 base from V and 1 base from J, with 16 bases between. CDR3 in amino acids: CASSLGIGRGPQETQYF. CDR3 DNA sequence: TGTGCCAGCAGCTTAGGGATCGGGAGGGGGCCCCAAGAGACCCAGTACTTC.

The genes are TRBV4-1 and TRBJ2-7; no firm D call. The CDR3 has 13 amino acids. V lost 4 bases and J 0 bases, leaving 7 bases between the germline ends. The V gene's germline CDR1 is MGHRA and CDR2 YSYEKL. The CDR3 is CASSLGYSYEQYF. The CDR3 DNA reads TGCGCCAGCAGCCTCGGCTACTCCTACGAGCAGTACTTC.

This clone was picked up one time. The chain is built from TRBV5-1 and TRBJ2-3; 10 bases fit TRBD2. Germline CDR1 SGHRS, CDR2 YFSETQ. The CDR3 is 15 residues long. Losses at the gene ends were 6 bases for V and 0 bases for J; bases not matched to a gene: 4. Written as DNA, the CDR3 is TGCGCCAGCACAATAGCGGGGGGCAGCACAGATACGCAGTATTTT. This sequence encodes CASTIAGGSTDTQYF. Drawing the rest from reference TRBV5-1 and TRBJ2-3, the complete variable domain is KAGVTQTPRYLIKTRGQQVTLSCSPISGHRSVSWYQQTPGQGLQFLFEYFSETQRNKGNFPGRFSGRQFSNSRSEMNVSTLELGDSALYLCASTIAGGSTDTQYFGPGTRLTVL.

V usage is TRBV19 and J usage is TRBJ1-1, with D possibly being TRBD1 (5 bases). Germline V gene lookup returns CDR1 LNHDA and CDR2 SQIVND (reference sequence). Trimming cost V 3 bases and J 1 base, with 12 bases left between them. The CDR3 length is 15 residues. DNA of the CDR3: TGTGCCAGTAGTATGGGGGGGAGGGCGAACACTGAAGCTTTCTTT. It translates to CASSMGGRANTEAFF.

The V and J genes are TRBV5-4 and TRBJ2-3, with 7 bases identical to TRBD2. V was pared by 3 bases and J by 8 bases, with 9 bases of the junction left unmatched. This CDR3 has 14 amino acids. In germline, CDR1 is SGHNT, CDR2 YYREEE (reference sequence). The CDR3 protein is CASSWEAGVFTQYF. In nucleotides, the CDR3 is TGTGCCAGCAGCTGGGAGGCGGGGGTCTTTACGCAGTATTTT.

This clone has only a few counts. CDR3 loop: CASSLARGGGLGTDTQYF. For the CDR3, the DNA is TGCGCCAGCAGCTTGGCGAGGGGCGGAGGGTTGGGCACAGATACGCAGTATTTT. V gene TRBV5-1 combines with J gene TRBJ2-3, with D possibly TRBD2 on 6 matching bases. Germline V CDR1 and CDR2: SGHRS, YFSETQ. The CDR3 covers 18 residues. V shed 0 bases and J shed 1 base, with 18 bases lying between them.

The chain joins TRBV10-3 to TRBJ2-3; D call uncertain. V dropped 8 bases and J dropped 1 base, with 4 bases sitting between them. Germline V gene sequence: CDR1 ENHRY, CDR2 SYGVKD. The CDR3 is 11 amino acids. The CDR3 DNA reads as TGTGCCATCGGGGGCACAGATACGCAGTATTTT. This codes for CAIGGTDTQYF.

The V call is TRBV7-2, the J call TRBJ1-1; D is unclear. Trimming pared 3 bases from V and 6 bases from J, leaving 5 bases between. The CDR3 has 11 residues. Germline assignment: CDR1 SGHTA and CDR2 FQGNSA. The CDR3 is CASSLYSEAFF. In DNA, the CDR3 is TGTGCCAGCAGCTTGTATTCTGAAGCTTTCTTT.

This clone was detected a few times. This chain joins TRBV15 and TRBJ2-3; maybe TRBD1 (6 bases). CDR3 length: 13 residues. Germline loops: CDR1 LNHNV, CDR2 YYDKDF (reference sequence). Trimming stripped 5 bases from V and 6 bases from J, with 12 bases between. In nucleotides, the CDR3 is TGTGCCACCAGCGCTCTGGACAGTGATACGCAGTATTTT. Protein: CATSALDSDTQYF.